This passage covers 3 T cell receptor beta chains from one sample sequenced in a study of blood T cell repertoires in COVID-19. Clones were sequenced by immunoSEQ multiplex PCR, and TCRdb holds only the in-frame ones, with some missing. The sample records approximately 25,000 clones, approximately 78% being singletons. The sequencing sample was made of peripheral blood. These receptors were obtained from a human donor in a cohort sampled during active COVID-19.

The chain links TRBV7-9 to TRBJ1-4, with D maybe TRBD1 (5 bases). Per the germline V gene, CDR1 is SEHNR and CDR2 is FQNEAQ (reference sequence). The CDR3 sequence is 13 residues long. The V end was cut by 3 bases, the J end by 7 bases, with 9 bases between. The CDR3 nucleotides are TGTGCCAGCAGCTTCGGCAGGGCTGAAAAACTGTTTTTT. Encoded protein: CASSFGRAEKLFF.

The rearrangement joins TRBV19 to TRBJ2-3; TRBD2 aligns across 9 bases. In germline, CDR1 is LNHDA, CDR2 SQIVND (reference sequence). With 7 bases clipped from V and 5 bases from J, the junction kept 10 bases outside the gene matches. CDR3 length equals 15 residues. This chain's CDR3 is CASKLSGGSGDTQYF. The DNA for the CDR3 is TGTGCCAGTAAATTAAGCGGGGGGTCCGGAGATACGCAGTATTTT.

This chain links TRBV21-1 with TRBJ1-6. TRBV21-1 is deemed a pseudogene. The CDR3 is 17 amino acids. The CDR3 DNA sequence: TGTGCCAGCAGCAACCCGCCCCCCGGGAACAGAGGTAGGGCCCTCCACTTT. Translated: CASSNPPPGNRGRALHF.